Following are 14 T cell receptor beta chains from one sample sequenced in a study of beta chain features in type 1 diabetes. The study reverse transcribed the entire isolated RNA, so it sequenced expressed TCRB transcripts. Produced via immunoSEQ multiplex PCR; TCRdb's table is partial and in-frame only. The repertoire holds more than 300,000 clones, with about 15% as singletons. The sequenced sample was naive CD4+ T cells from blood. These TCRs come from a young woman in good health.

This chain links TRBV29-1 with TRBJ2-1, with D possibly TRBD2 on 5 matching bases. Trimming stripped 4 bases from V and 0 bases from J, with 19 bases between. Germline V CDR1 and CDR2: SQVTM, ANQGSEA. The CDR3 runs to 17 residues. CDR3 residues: CSVVSSSRWGSYNEQFF. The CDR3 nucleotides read TGCAGCGTTGTGTCTAGCTCACGCTGGGGCTCCTACAATGAGCAGTTCTTC.

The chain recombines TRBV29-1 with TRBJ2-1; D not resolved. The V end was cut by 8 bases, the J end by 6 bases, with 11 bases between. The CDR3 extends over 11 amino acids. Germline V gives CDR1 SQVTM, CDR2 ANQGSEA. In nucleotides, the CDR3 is TGCAGCACCAAGCACCTCAATGAGCAGTTCTTC. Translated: CSTKHLNEQFF.

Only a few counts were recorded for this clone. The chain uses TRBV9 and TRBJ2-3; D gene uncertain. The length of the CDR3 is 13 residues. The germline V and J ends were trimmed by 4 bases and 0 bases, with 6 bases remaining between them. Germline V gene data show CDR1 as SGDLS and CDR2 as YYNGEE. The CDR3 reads CASSKTSTDTQYF. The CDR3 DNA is TGTGCCAGCAGCAAGACTAGCACAGATACGCAGTATTTT.

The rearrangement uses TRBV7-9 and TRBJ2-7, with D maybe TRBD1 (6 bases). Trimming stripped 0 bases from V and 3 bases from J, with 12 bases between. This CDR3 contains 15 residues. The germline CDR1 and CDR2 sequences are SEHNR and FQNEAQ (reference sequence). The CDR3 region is CASSLAGHQNYEQYF. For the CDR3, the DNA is TGTGCCAGCAGCTTAGCGGGACATCAGAACTACGAGCAGTACTTC.

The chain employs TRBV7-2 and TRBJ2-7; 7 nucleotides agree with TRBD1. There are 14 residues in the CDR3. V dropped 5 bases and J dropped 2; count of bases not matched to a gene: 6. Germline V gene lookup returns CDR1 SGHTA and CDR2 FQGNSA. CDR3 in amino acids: CASSVRQGAYEQYF. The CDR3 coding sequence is TGTGCCAGCAGCGTTAGACAGGGTGCCTACGAGCAGTACTTC.

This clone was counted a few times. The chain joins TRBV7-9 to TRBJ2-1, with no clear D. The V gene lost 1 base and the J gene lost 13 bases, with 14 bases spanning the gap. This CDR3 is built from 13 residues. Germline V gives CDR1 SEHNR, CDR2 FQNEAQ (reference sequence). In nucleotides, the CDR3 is TGTGCCAGCAGCTTAGACAACGGTCGGGTACAGTTCTTC. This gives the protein CASSLDNGRVQFF. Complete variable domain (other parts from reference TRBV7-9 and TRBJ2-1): DTGVSQNPRHKITKRGQNVTFRCDPISEHNRLYWYRQTLGQGPEFLTYFQNEAQLEKSRLLSDRFSAERPKGSFSTLEIQRTEQGDSAMYLCASSLDNGRVQFFGPGTRLTVL.

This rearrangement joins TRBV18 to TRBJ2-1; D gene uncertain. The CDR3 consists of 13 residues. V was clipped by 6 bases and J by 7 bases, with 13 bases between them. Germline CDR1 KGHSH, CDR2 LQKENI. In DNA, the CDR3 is TGTGCCAGCTCCCGCTCTCAGTGGAATGAGCAGTTCTTC. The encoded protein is CASSRSQWNEQFF.

CDR3 sequence (DNA): TGTGCCAGCAGTAGTTACATTATCACCGGGGAGCTGTTTTTT. It encodes CASSSYIITGELFF. The chain has TRBV6-6 and TRBJ2-2; no definite D call. CDR3 length equals 14 residues. CDR1 and CDR2 (germline): MNHNY, SVGAGI (reference sequence). V was cut by 5 bases and J by 4 bases, with 11 bases left in between.

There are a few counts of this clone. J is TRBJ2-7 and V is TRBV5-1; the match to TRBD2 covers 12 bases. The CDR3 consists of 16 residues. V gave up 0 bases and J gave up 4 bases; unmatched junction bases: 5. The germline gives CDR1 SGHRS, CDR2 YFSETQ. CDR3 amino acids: CASSLALGLAGYEQYF. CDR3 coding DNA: TGCGCCAGCAGCTTGGCCCTGGGACTAGCGGGTTACGAGCAGTACTTC.

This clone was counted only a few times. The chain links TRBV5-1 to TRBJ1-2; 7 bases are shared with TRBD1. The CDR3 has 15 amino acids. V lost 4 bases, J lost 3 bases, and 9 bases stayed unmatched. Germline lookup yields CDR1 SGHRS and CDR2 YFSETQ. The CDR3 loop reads CASSRRDDRDYGYTF. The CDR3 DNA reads TGCGCCAGCAGCCGACGTGATGACAGGGACTATGGCTACACCTTC.

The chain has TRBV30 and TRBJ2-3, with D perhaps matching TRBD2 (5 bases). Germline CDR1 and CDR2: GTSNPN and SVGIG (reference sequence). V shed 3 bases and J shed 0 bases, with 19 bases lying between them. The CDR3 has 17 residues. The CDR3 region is CAWRKGSGLTSTDTQYF. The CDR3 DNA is TGTGCCTGGAGAAAGGGCAGCGGTCTAACTAGCACAGATACGCAGTATTTT.

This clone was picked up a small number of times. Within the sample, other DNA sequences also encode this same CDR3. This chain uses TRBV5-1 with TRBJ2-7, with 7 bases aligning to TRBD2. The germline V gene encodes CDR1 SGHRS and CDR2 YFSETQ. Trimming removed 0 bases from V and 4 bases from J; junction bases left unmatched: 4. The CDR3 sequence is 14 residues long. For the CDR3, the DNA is TGCGCCAGCAGCTTGGGGCGGGAGCGATACGAGCAGTACTTC. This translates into CASSLGRERYEQYF.

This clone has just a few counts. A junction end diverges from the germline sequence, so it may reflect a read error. For the CDR3, the DNA is TGCAGCGTTGAAGGAGCGCGACAGCACTTC. Its translation: CSVEGARQHF. The chain couples TRBV29-1 to TRBJ1-2; TRBD1 might be the D (5 bases). Germline V CDR1 and CDR2: SQVTM, ANQGSEA. The CDR3 is made up of 10 amino acids.

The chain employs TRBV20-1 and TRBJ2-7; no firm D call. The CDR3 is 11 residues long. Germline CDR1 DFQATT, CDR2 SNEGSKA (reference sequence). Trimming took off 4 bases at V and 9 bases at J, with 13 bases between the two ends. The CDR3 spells CSAILSLGQYF. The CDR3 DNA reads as TGCAGTGCTATTCTCTCCCTAGGGCAGTACTTC.